These 10 T cell receptor beta chains came from one sample sequenced in a study of CD8 T cells in ankylosing spondylitis. MiXCR, run by TCRdb on the 5' RACE reads, gives a single entry per CDR3 protein. The sample yields fewer than 30,000 distinct CDR3 sequences, under 3% seen once. Sequenced material: blood, either unsorted or a sorted T cell fraction (not recorded which). The receptor source for this set is a female donor with ankylosing spondylitis or in good health (not recorded which).

This clonotype was counted many times. The J gene is TRBJ2-1, the V gene TRBV9; D possibly corresponds to TRBD2 (6 bases). V lost 6 bases to trimming and J lost 4 bases, with 17 bases between them. Per the germline V gene, CDR1 is SGDLS and CDR2 is YYNGEE. The CDR3 spans 15 residues. The CDR3 coding sequence is TGTGCCAGCACCCACGGGGACTTTCCATACAATGAGCAGTTCTTC. Translation gives CASTHGDFPYNEQFF.

This clonotype was detected ten times or more. V usage is TRBV9 and J usage is TRBJ1-4; TRBD1 matches at 7 bases. V was clipped by 4 bases and J by 4 bases; unmatched bases: 4. Germline loops: CDR1 SGDLS, CDR2 YYNGEE. This CDR3 comprises 14 residues. The CDR3 DNA follows: TGTGCCAGCAGCACCGGACAGGATAATGAAAAACTGTTTTTT. Encoded protein: CASSTGQDNEKLFF.

This clonotype was found many times. The chain employs TRBV9 and TRBJ2-3, with 8 bases that match TRBD1. After removal of 3 bases from V and 2 bases from J, the junction contained 5 bases not matched to a gene. This CDR3 spans 15 amino acids. Germline CDR1 and CDR2: SGDLS and YYNGEE. The chain's CDR3 is CASSGRDRYTDTQYF. The CDR3 region has the DNA TGTGCCAGCAGCGGCCGGGACAGGTACACAGATACGCAGTATTTT.

This clonotype turned up a few times. The chain couples TRBV9 to TRBJ1-6; D is undetermined. Per germline, CDR1 SGDLS and CDR2 YYNGEE. The CDR3 sequence is 13 residues long. V was cut by 2 bases and J by 6 bases, with 6 bases left in between. DNA for the CDR3: TGTGCCAGCAGCGTCAGTTCTAATTCACCCCTCCACTTT. This translates into CASSVSSNSPLHF.

This clonotype was counted at least ten times. The CDR3: CASSATSGRETQYF. The DNA for the CDR3 is TGTGCCAGCAGCGCGACTAGCGGGAGGGAGACCCAGTACTTC. This chain uses TRBV9 with TRBJ2-5; 13 bases are shared with TRBD2. This CDR3 has 14 amino acids. The junction had 1 base not matched to a gene; V was cut back by 3 bases and J by 5 bases. The germline V gene has CDR1 SGDLS and CDR2 YYNGEE.

This clonotype was seen ten or more times. V usage is TRBV9 and J usage is TRBJ2-3; D gene ambiguous. This CDR3 region has 13 residues. V was clipped by 6 bases and J by 9 bases, with 17 bases between them. Germline V gene sequence: CDR1 SGDLS, CDR2 YYNGEE. The DNA of the CDR3 is TGTGCCAGCATGGGAACCGACATGGTAACGCAGTATTTT. Its translation: CASMGTDMVTQYF.

This clonotype is termed medium-sized. The chain couples TRBV9 to TRBJ2-1, with 9 bases identical to TRBD1. The CDR3 runs 16 residues. Germline CDR1 SGDLS, CDR2 YYNGEE. The J segment lost 8 bases and the V segment lost 0 bases, leaving 9 bases of the junction unmatched. The CDR3 DNA sequence: TGTGCCAGCAGCGTAGGCTTGGGACAGGGTGTGGATGAGCAGTTCTTC. The encoded protein is CASSVGLGQGVDEQFF.

This clonotype has a count of ten or more. This chain uses TRBV9 with TRBJ1-2, with TRBD1 as a possible D gene (5 bases). The CDR3 has 14 residues. CDR1 is SGDLS, CDR2 YYNGEE, per germline. Trimming took 4 bases from V and 0 from J, leaving 10 bases between them. CDR3 DNA: TGTGCCAGCAGCATCACGACAGCTAACTATGGCTACACCTTC. This codes for CASSITTANYGYTF.

This clonotype was counted ten times or more. The chain couples TRBV9 to TRBJ2-3; 12 bases line up with TRBD1. The CDR3 length is 18 residues. The germline gives CDR1 SGDLS, CDR2 YYNGEE. Trimming took 4 bases from V and 1 from J; bases not matched to a gene: 10. As DNA, the CDR3 is TGTGCCAGCAGCACTGACCGGGACAGGGGGCGAGGCACAGATACGCAGTATTTT. Its protein product is CASSTDRDRGRGTDTQYF.

This clonotype is deemed medium-sized. This chain links TRBV9 with TRBJ2-2; D unresolved. Germline CDR1 SGDLS, CDR2 YYNGEE. The CDR3 runs 15 residues. V shed 0 bases and J shed 2 bases, with 8 bases lying between them. CDR3 DNA sequence: TGTGCCAGCAGCGTAGGGCGGACCAACACCGGGGAGCTGTTTTTT. Protein: CASSVGRTNTGELFF.